This paragraph reports one T cell receptor (beta chain). Method: immunoSEQ multiplex PCR; TCRdb's copy keeps in-frame clones and lacks some. This sample has about 40,000 clones, with roughly nine tenths found just once. This sample was taken from a study of T cell changes during pregnancy in multiple sclerosis. The clonotype was recovered from a female donor with multiple sclerosis, enrolled in a pregnancy study. The specimen was peripheral blood, collected before pregnancy.

DNA for the CDR3: TGTGCCAGCAGTCCCCAGGGGGTCCCTAATGAAAAACTGTTTTTT. This translates into CASSPQGVPNEKLFF. The V and J genes are TRBV28 and TRBJ1-4; 7 bases match TRBD1. CDR3 length: 15 amino acids. The junction had 6 bases not matched to a gene; V was cut back by 5 bases and J by 3 bases. Per the germline V gene, CDR1 is MDHEN and CDR2 is SYDVKM.